Listed below are T cell receptor beta chains from one sample, sequenced in a study of blood T cell repertoires in COVID-19. Assay: immunoSEQ multiplex PCR; the TCRdb copy retains only in-frame clones and omits some. The sample lists about 300,000 clones, 80% to 90% occurring once. The sample was peripheral blood. The receptors shown here come from a young man who had recovered from COVID-19. The CDR3 runs from the conserved cysteine through the conserved F or W. Fields, in order: V gene, clone size, J gene, D gene, CDR3 protein, CDR3 DNA. A D gene is named only where the DNA matches it firmly. Clone size is given for some rows only: seen once, a few or many times, or a class if the clone is expanded.

v_gene: TRBV7-2; abundance: NA; j_gene: TRBJ1-6; d_gene: NA; CDR3aa: CASSTRTAHNSPLHF; CDR3nt: TGTGCCAGCAGCACGAGGACAGCCCATAATTCACCCCTCCACTTT
v_gene: TRBV6-5; abundance: NA; j_gene: TRBJ1-2; d_gene: TRBD1; CDR3aa: CASSSLRGDRSNGYTF; CDR3nt: TGTGCCAGCAGTTCCTTACGAGGGGACAGGTCTAATGGCTACACCTTC
v_gene: TRBV3-1/TRBV3-2; abundance: NA; j_gene: TRBJ2-2; d_gene: NA; CDR3aa: CASSQVRGTEDGELFF; CDR3nt: TGTGCCAGCAGCCAAGTGCGCGGGACCGAGGACGGGGAGCTGTTTTTT
v_gene: TRBV27; abundance: NA; j_gene: TRBJ2-3; d_gene: NA; CDR3aa: CASSFQVGAGTDTQYF; CDR3nt: TGTGCCAGCAGCTTCCAGGTGGGGGCCGGAACAGATACGCAGTATTTT
v_gene: TRBV5-1; abundance: NA; j_gene: TRBJ1-1; d_gene: TRBD1; CDR3aa: CASSTNPAGGRTEAFF; CDR3nt: TGCGCCAGCAGCACAAACCCCGCAGGGGGCAGGACTGAAGCTTTCTTT
v_gene: TRBV29-1; abundance: NA; j_gene: TRBJ2-1; d_gene: NA; CDR3aa: CSVEDFSSMPYNEQFF; CDR3nt: TGCAGCGTTGAAGACTTTTCTAGTATGCCCTACAATGAGCAGTTCTTC
v_gene: TRBV30; abundance: NA; j_gene: TRBJ2-3; d_gene: NA; CDR3aa: CAARGVLPSHTDTQYF; CDR3nt: TGTGCCGCCAGGGGAGTACTCCCGAGTCACACAGATACGCAGTATTTT
v_gene: TRBV18; abundance: NA; j_gene: TRBJ2-1; d_gene: NA; CDR3aa: CASSPGGGDEQFF; CDR3nt: TGTGCCAGCTCACCGGGGGGAGGAGATGAGCAGTTCTTC
v_gene: TRBV19; abundance: NA; j_gene: TRBJ1-5; d_gene: NA; CDR3aa: CASSIMGGGNQPQHF; CDR3nt: TGTGCCAGTAGTATAATGGGAGGCGGCAATCAGCCCCAGCATTTT
v_gene: TRBV14; abundance: NA; j_gene: TRBJ1-1; d_gene: TRBD1; CDR3aa: CASSQVQGAATEAFF; CDR3nt: TGTGCCAGCAGCCAAGTGCAGGGGGCTGCCACTGAAGCTTTCTTT
v_gene: TRBV9; abundance: NA; j_gene: TRBJ1-1; d_gene: TRBD1; CDR3aa: CASSVSSGTGVTEAFF; CDR3nt: TGTGCCAGCAGCGTATCTTCCGGGACAGGGGTGACTGAAGCTTTCTTT
v_gene: TRBV3-1/TRBV3-2; abundance: NA; j_gene: TRBJ1-4; d_gene: NA; CDR3aa: CASSQLYPTGEKLFF; CDR3nt: TGTGCCAGCAGCCAACTATATCCAACGGGGGAAAAACTGTTTTTT
v_gene: TRBV5-1; abundance: NA; j_gene: TRBJ1-1; d_gene: NA; CDR3aa: CASSGRGVNTEAFF; CDR3nt: TGCGCCAGCAGCGGGCGGGGGGTGAACACTGAAGCTTTCTTT
v_gene: TRBV9; abundance: NA; j_gene: TRBJ1-2; d_gene: TRBD1; CDR3aa: CASSVGGTGGNYGYTF; CDR3nt: TGTGCCAGCAGCGTGGGCGGGACAGGGGGGAACTATGGCTACACCTTC
v_gene: TRBV18; abundance: NA; j_gene: TRBJ1-5; d_gene: TRBD1; CDR3aa: CASSLSRDRDNQPQHF; CDR3nt: TGTGCCAGCTCACTTAGTCGGGACAGGGATAATCAGCCCCAGCATTTT
v_gene: TRBV24-1; abundance: once; j_gene: TRBJ1-1; d_gene: NA; CDR3aa: CATSDRRGEAFF; CDR3nt: TGTGCCACCAGTGATAGGAGGGGCGAAGCTTTCTTT
v_gene: TRBV7-2; abundance: NA; j_gene: TRBJ1-6; d_gene: NA; CDR3aa: CASSTWTGETALHF; CDR3nt: TGTGCCAGCAGCACATGGACGGGGGAAACGGCCCTCCACTTT
v_gene: TRBV5-4; abundance: NA; j_gene: TRBJ2-1; d_gene: NA; CDR3aa: CASSLLRDFNPDEQFF; CDR3nt: TGTGCCAGCAGCTTGTTGCGGGACTTTAATCCGGATGAGCAGTTCTTC
v_gene: TRBV3-1/TRBV3-2; abundance: NA; j_gene: TRBJ1-2; d_gene: NA; CDR3aa: CASSDRVGRARGEEGYTF; CDR3nt: TGTGCCAGCAGCGACCGTGTCGGACGGGCCAGGGGAGAGGAGGGCTACACCTTC